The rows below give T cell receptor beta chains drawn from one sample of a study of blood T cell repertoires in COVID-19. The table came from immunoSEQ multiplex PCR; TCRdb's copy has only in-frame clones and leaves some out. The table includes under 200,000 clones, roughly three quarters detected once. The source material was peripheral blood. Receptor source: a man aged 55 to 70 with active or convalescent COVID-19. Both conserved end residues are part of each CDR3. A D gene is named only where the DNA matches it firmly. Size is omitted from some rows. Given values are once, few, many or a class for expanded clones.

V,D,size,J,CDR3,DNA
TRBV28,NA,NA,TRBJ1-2,CASSTQLVARGYTF,TGTGCCAGCAGCACACAGTTAGTCGCTCGAGGCTACACCTTC
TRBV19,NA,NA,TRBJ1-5,CASSKGRQNQPQHF,TGTGCCAGTAGTAAAGGCAGGCAAAATCAGCCCCAGCATTTT
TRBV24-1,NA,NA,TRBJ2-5,CATSDFGLGRETQYF,TGTGCCACCAGTGATTTCGGTCTAGGAAGAGAGACCCAGTACTTC
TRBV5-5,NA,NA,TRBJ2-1,CASSLDGSEREQFF,TGTGCCAGCAGCTTGGACGGGAGTGAACGGGAGCAGTTCTTC
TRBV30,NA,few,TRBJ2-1,CAWGNNEQFF,TGTGCCTGGGGTAACAATGAGCAGTTCTTC
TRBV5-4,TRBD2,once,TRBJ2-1,CASTEGTSGPYNEQFF,TGTGCCAGCACCGAGGGGACTAGCGGGCCATACAATGAGCAGTTCTTC
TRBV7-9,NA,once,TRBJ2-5,CASSLILSGETQYF,TGTGCCAGCAGCTTAATTCTCTCGGGAGAGACCCAGTACTTC
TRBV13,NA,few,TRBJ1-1,CASSLRETEAFF,TGTGCCAGCAGCTTGAGAGAGACTGAAGCTTTCTTT
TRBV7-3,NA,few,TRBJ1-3,CASATNSGNTIYF,TGTGCCAGTGCAACAAACTCTGGAAACACCATATATTTT
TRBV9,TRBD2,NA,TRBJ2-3,CASSLGTSGTDTQYF,TGTGCCAGCAGCTTAGGGACTAGCGGTACAGATACGCAGTATTTT
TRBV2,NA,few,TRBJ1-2,CASTDQGDYGYTF,TGTGCCAGCACGGACCAAGGGGACTATGGCTACACCTTC
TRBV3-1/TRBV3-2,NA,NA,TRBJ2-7,CASSLGDEQYF,TGTGCCAGCAGCTTGGGCGACGAGCAGTACTTC
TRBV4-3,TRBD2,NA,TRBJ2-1,CASSQDLAEEDEQFF,TGCGCCAGCAGCCAAGACCTAGCGGAGGAGGATGAGCAGTTCTTC
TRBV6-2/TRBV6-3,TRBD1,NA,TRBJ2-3,CASSRGQATQYF,TGTGCCAGCAGCCGAGGACAGGCCACGCAGTATTTT
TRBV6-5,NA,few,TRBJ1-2,CASRGNGYTF,TGTGCCAGCCGGGGTAATGGCTACACCTTC
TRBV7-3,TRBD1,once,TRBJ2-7,CASSHGQGKGYEQYF,TGTGCCAGCAGCCACGGACAGGGAAAAGGCTACGAGCAGTACTTC
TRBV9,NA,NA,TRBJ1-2,CASSPSGGSFGYTF,TGTGCCAGCAGCCCAAGCGGAGGGTCCTTTGGCTACACCTTC
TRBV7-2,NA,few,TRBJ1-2,CASSFPAKDAVSF,TGTGCCAGCAGCTTCCCGGCGAAAGACGCGGTCTCTTTC
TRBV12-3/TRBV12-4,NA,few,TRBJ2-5,CASSLTGSETQYF,TGTGCCAGCAGTTTGACAGGCTCTGAGACCCAGTACTTC
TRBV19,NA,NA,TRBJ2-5,CASSAGVETQYF,TGTGCCAGTAGTGCCGGGGTGGAGACCCAGTACTTC
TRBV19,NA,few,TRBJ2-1,CASSILSNEQFF,TGTGCCAGTAGTATATTGAGCAATGAGCAGTTCTTC
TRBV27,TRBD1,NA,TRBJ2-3,CASRFDRGADTQYF,TGTGCCAGCAGATTCGACAGGGGGGCCGATACGCAGTATTTT
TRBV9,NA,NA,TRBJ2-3,CASSVVAGSVGDTQYF,TGTGCCAGCAGCGTAGTTGCCGGGAGTGTGGGAGATACGCAGTATTTT
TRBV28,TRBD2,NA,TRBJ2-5,CATTGGQETQYF,TGTGCCACCACGGGAGGGCAAGAGACCCAGTACTTC
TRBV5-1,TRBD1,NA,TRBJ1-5,CASSLEGGHQPQHF,TGCGCCAGCAGCTTGGAAGGGGGCCATCAGCCCCAGCATTTT
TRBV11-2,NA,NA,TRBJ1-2,CASSFYEGWNYGYTF,TGTGCCAGCAGCTTTTACGAGGGTTGGAACTATGGCTACACCTTC
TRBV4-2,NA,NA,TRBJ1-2,CASTLTVNYGYTF,TGTGCCAGCACCCTAACAGTTAACTATGGCTACACCTTC
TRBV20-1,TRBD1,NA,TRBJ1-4,CSASDPQGGGEKLFF,TGCAGTGCTAGTGACCCACAGGGGGGTGGTGAAAAACTGTTTTTT
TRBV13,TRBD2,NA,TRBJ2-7,CASSFTSSGFSSYEQYF,TGTGCCAGCAGCTTTACCTCTAGCGGGTTCAGCTCCTACGAGCAGTACTTC
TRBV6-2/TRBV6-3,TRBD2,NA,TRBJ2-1,CASSWSGRLQNEQFF,TGTGCCAGCAGTTGGAGCGGGAGGCTACAGAATGAGCAGTTCTTC
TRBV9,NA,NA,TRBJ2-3,CASSVEYTDTQYF,TGTGCCAGCAGCGTAGAATATACAGATACGCAGTATTTT
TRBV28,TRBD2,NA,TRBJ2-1,CASSLRVSGRVHEQFF,TGTGCCAGCAGTTTACGAGTTAGCGGGAGGGTCCATGAGCAGTTCTTC
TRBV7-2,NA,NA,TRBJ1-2,CASSYPRGRVGGTF,TGTGCCAGCAGTTACCCTAGGGGCCGTGTGGGGGGCACCTTC
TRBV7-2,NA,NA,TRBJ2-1,CASSLEGGPYNEQFF,TGTGCCAGCAGCTTAGAGGGCGGGCCATACAATGAGCAGTTCTTC
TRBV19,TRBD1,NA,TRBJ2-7,CATGQGNYEQYF,TGTGCCACGGGACAGGGGAACTACGAGCAGTACTTC
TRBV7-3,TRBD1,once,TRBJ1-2,CASSSEGQGIYGYTF,TGTGCCAGCAGCTCCGAGGGACAGGGAATCTATGGCTACACCTTC
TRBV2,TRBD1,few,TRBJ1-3,CASGFKRDREPGNTIYF,TGTGCCAGCGGCTTTAAGAGGGACAGGGAACCTGGAAACACCATATATTTT
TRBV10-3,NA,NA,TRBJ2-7,CAISSSGTNDYEQYF,TGTGCCATCAGTTCCTCCGGGACAAATGACTACGAGCAGTACTTC
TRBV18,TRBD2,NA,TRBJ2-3,CASSLRLTSGVTDTQYF,TGTGCCAGCTCACTTCGGCTAACTAGCGGGGTCACAGATACGCAGTATTTT
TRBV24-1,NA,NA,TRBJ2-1,CATSDLGQAYNEQFF,TGTGCCACCAGTGATTTGGGGCAGGCTTACAATGAGCAGTTCTTC
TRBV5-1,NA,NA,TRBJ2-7,CASSTLLGPSYEQYF,TGCGCCAGCAGCACCCTCCTCGGTCCTTCTTACGAGCAGTACTTC
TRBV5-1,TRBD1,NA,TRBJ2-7,CASSFRTGGGYEQYF,TGCGCCAGCAGCTTCCGGACAGGGGGCGGATACGAGCAGTACTTC
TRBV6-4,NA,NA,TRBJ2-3,CASSGQSGDTQYF,TGTGCCAGCAGTGGGCAAAGCGGGGATACGCAGTATTTT
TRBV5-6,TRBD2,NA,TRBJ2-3,CASSYPLAGVGTDTQYF,TGTGCCAGCAGCTATCCGTTAGCGGGAGTAGGAACAGATACGCAGTATTTT
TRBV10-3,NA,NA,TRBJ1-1,CAISDLNTEAFF,TGTGCCATCAGTGACCTTAACACTGAAGCTTTCTTT
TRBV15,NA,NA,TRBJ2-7,CATSRDRGPYEQYF,TGTGCCACCAGCAGAGATCGCGGTCCCTACGAGCAGTACTTC
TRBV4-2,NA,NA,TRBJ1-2,CASSQPATDLEYGYTF,TGTGCCAGCAGCCAACCTGCGACAGATTTGGAGTATGGCTACACCTTC
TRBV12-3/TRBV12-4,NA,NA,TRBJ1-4,CASSLQANEKLFF,TGTGCCAGCAGTTTACAGGCTAATGAAAAACTGTTTTTT
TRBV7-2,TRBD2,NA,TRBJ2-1,CASSASGGSYNEQFF,TGTGCCAGCAGCGCAAGCGGGGGCTCCTACAATGAGCAGTTCTTC
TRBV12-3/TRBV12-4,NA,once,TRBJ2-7,CASSLLAGGEQYF,TGTGCCAGCAGTTTACTAGCCGGGGGCGAGCAGTACTTC
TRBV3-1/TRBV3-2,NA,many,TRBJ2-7,CASRSWSGEQYF,TGTGCCAGCAGGTCCTGGTCGGGCGAGCAGTACTTC
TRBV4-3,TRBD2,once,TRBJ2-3,CASSQETSGYTDTQYF,TGCGCCAGCAGCCAAGAGACTAGCGGATACACAGATACGCAGTATTTT
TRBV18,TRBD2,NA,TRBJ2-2,CASSPESGRTGELFF,TGTGCCAGCTCACCAGAAAGCGGGAGAACCGGGGAGCTGTTTTTT
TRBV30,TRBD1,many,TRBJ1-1,CAWSTNRQGTEAFF,TGTGCCTGGAGTACAAACCGACAGGGTACTGAAGCTTTCTTT
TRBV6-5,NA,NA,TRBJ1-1,CASSYFVGGMNTEAFF,TGTGCCAGCAGTTACTTCGTTGGGGGGATGAACACTGAAGCTTTCTTT
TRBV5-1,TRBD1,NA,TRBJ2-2,CASSPDVRTGGPGELFF,TGCGCCAGCAGCCCAGACGTGAGGACAGGAGGTCCGGGGGAGCTGTTTTTT